A single sample gave rise to the 29 T cell receptor beta chains below, sequenced in a study of blood T cells in healthy people across ages. A second roughly 7 to 12 cycle PCR used barcoded and J-beta primers. TCRdb fed the 5' RACE reads into MiXCR, producing one record per CDR3 protein. The repertoire holds around 970,000 distinct CDR3 sequences, with just over 50% as singletons. Sequenced input: blood. The receptors were sampled from a woman aged 55 to 70 in good health.

This clonotype was recorded at least ten times. The chain couples TRBV6-2 or TRBV6-3 to TRBJ2-7; D is ambiguous. Trimming took 8 bases from V and 2 from J, leaving 13 bases between them. Germline V gives CDR1 MNHEY, CDR2 SVGEGT. There are 13 residues in the CDR3. CDR3 loop: CASLKTATYEQYF. The CDR3 DNA reads TGTGCCAGCCTTAAGACCGCTACCTACGAGCAGTACTTC.

V and J are TRBV5-6 and TRBJ2-5, with D tentatively TRBD1 (5 bases). The CDR3 totals 15 residues. V was clipped by 2 bases and J by 4 bases, with 15 bases between them. Germline values: CDR1 SGHDT, CDR2 YYEEEE. The CDR3 DNA follows: TGTGCCAGCAGCTTTGGGGCAGCTCCTCGAGAGACCCAGTACTTC. Amino acids: CASSFGAAPRETQYF. The full variable domain, its missing parts supplied by reference TRBV5-6 and TRBJ2-5, is DAGVTQSPTHLIKTRGQQVTLRCSPKSGHDTVSWYQQALGQGPQFIFQYYEEEERQRGNFPDRFSGHQFPNYSSELNVNALLLGDSALYLCASSFGAAPRETQYFGPGTRLLVL.

The chain recombines TRBV12-3 or TRBV12-4 with TRBJ2-7; D gene uncertain. The CDR3 is made up of 13 amino acids. Between the trimmed V and J ends, which lost 7 bases and 3 bases, there was a span of 13 bases. The CDR3 here is CASTPHLRYEQYF. DNA of the CDR3: TGTGCCAGCACCCCACACCTTCGCTACGAGCAGTACTTC.

Details on this clonotype: A junction end diverges from the germline sequence, so it may reflect a read error. The chain links TRBV6-6 to TRBJ2-1; D is unclear. Germline loops: CDR1 MNHNY, CDR2 SVGAGI (reference sequence). This CDR3 has 13 residues. The CDR3 protein is CASEKGTYNEQFF. As DNA, the CDR3 is TGCGCCAGCGAGAAAGGGACCTACAATGAGCAGTTCTTC.

V usage is TRBV7-2 and J usage is TRBJ2-7, with TRBD2 matching over 7 bases. The CDR3 runs 14 residues. V lost 6 bases, J lost 1 base, and 6 bases stayed unmatched. Germline CDR1 SGHTA, CDR2 FQGNSA. The CDR3 region is CASSRGEPSYEQYF. The CDR3, as DNA: TGTGCCAGCAGTCGGGGGGAACCTTCCTACGAGCAGTACTTC.

The table lists this clonotype with a count of one. V is TRBV6-1 and J is TRBJ2-1; the match to TRBD2 covers 12 bases. This CDR3 has 15 residues. Germline V lookup: CDR1 MNHNS, CDR2 SASEGT. The junction had 5 bases not matched to a gene; V was cut back by 8 bases and J by 3 bases. The CDR3 spells CASRLAGDIYNEQFF. Here the CDR3 DNA reads TGTGCCAGCCGACTAGCGGGAGACATCTACAATGAGCAGTTCTTC.

This clonotype turned up a few times. The V call is TRBV20-1, the J call TRBJ2-7; weak D call: TRBD2 (5 bases). CDR1 is DFQATT and CDR2 is SNEGSKA in the germline V gene (reference sequence). The CDR3 is 15 amino acids. Between the trimmed V and J ends, which lost 0 bases and 6 bases, there was a span of 18 bases. CDR3 bases: TGCAGTGCTAGAGATAGTAGGCGGGCCGGAGGCGAGCAGTACTTC. This sequence encodes CSARDSRRAGGEQYF.

This chain links TRBV18 with TRBJ1-2, with D unclear. V lost 2 bases and J 5 bases, leaving 15 bases between the germline ends. There are 15 residues in the CDR3. Germline V lookup: CDR1 KGHSH, CDR2 LQKENI. In DNA, the CDR3 is TGTGCCAGCTCACCAGGAGAGAGAAGGAATTATGGCTACACCTTC. Protein product: CASSPGERRNYGYTF.

This clonotype showed up just a few times. The genes are TRBV5-1 and TRBJ2-7; maybe TRBD2 (6 bases). V was clipped by 4 bases and J by 2 bases, with 13 bases between them. This CDR3 has 14 amino acids. Germline values: CDR1 SGHRS, CDR2 YFSETQ. CDR3 DNA: TGCGCCAGCAGCCCACTAACGGGGGCCTACGAGCAGTACTTC. Translating it yields CASSPLTGAYEQYF.

The chain joins TRBV20-1 to TRBJ2-3; 7 nucleotides align to TRBD2. The CDR3 sequence is 13 residues long. CDR1 DFQATT and CDR2 SNEGSKA come from the germline V gene (reference sequence). J lost 2 bases, V lost 5 bases, and 4 bases had no gene match. This chain's CDR3 is CSARGVFTDTQYF. CDR3 coding DNA: TGCAGTGCTCGGGGGGTCTTCACAGATACGCAGTATTTT.

The J gene is TRBJ2-7, the V gene TRBV6-5, with D perhaps TRBD1 (5 bases). Germline V gene data show CDR1 as MNHEY and CDR2 as SVGAGI. The CDR3 is 17 amino acids. Deletions cut 4 bases from V and 4 bases from J, with 23 bases between. CDR3 coding DNA: TGTGCCAGCAGTTTTAGAAAGGGGCAGGTTAAGCCTTACGAGCAGTACTTC. Translating it yields CASSFRKGQVKPYEQYF.

This clonotype has a handful of counts. This chain uses TRBV11-2 with TRBJ2-7; 10 nucleotides match TRBD2. CDR3 length: 15 amino acids. J was trimmed by 4 bases and V by 1 base; bases with no gene match: 4. Per germline, CDR1 SGHAT and CDR2 FQNNGV. Here the CDR3 reads CASSLGSGRLYEQYF. CDR3 bases: TGTGCCAGCAGCTTAGGTAGCGGGAGGCTTTACGAGCAGTACTTC.

V usage is TRBV5-1 and J usage is TRBJ2-5, with D perhaps matching TRBD2 (5 bases). CDR3 length: 15 amino acids. The V gene's germline CDR1 is SGHRS and CDR2 YFSETQ. The germline V and J ends were trimmed by 1 base and 5 bases, with 15 bases remaining between them. The CDR3, as DNA: TGCGCCAGCAGCTTGCCCAGTTTAAAGCGGGAGACCCAGTACTTC. Translation gives CASSLPSLKRETQYF.

The chain links TRBV7-2 to TRBJ2-7; 7 bases align to TRBD2. The last part of the DNA fits TRBJ2-4 better; the J call may be wrong. Germline V gives CDR1 SGHTA, CDR2 FQGNSA. The CDR3 is made up of 16 amino acids. The CDR3 loop is CASSLTGGSRLNIQYF. The CDR3 bases are TGTGCCAGCAGCTTGACTGGCGGGAGTAGGCTAAACATTCAGTACTTC.

V and J are TRBV7-2 and TRBJ2-5; 7 positions agree with TRBD2. V lost 2 bases to trimming and J lost 5 bases; unmatched junction nucleotides: 8. CDR1 and CDR2 (germline): SGHTA, FQGNSA. The CDR3 loop spans 15 amino acids. DNA of the CDR3: TGTGCCAGCAGCTTAATACGGGGAGGGCGTGAGACCCAGTACTTC. It is translated as CASSLIRGGRETQYF. The full variable domain, in which reference TRBV7-2 and TRBJ2-5 provide the parts outside the CDR3, is GAGVSQSPSNKVTEKGKDVELRCDPISGHTALYWYRQSLGQGLEFLIYFQGNSAPDKSGLPSDRFSAERTGGSVSTLTIQRTQQEDSAVYLCASSLIRGGRETQYFGPGTRLLVL.

The rearrangement uses TRBV7-2 and TRBJ2-4; TRBD2 matches 7 bases. V dropped 10 bases and J dropped 1; count of bases not matched to a gene: 7. The V gene's germline CDR1 is SGHTA and CDR2 FQGNSA. There are 14 residues in the CDR3. The CDR3 protein is CANGGSRAKNIQYF. The DNA for the CDR3 is TGTGCCAACGGGGGGAGTCGGGCCAAAAACATTCAGTACTTC.

This clonotype was picked up many times. This chain connects TRBV24-1 to TRBJ2-2, with D unresolved. The CDR3 has 16 residues. Germline CDR1 reads KGHDR; CDR2 reads SFDVKD. V was pared by 7 bases and J by 3 bases, with 17 bases between. CDR3 bases: TGTGCCACCAGAGCGACTGCCGGGCGGCACACCGGGGAGCTGTTTTTT. Residues: CATRATAGRHTGELFF.

This clonotype has a single count. The gene calls are TRBV30 and TRBJ1-2; tentative D call: TRBD1 (5 bases). CDR1 and CDR2 (germline): GTSNPN, SVGIG (reference sequence). This CDR3 spans 12 amino acids. V was shortened by 0 bases and J by 6 bases, with 8 bases between the two germline ends. In nucleotides, the CDR3 is TGTGCCTGGAGTGTACGGGGGGATGGCTACACCTTC. Protein product: CAWSVRGDGYTF.

The chain is built from TRBV4-1 and TRBJ2-5; the match to TRBD1 covers 7 bases. The germline CDR1 and CDR2 sequences are MGHRA and YSYEKL. The CDR3 has 16 amino acids. With V trimmed by 4 bases and J by 0 bases, 8 bases remained unmatched. As DNA, the CDR3 is TGCGCCAGCAGCCCACGGGACAGTGGGTACCAAGAGACCCAGTACTTC. Residues: CASSPRDSGYQETQYF.

V usage is TRBV7-3 and J usage is TRBJ2-1; 7 bases line up with TRBD2. V shed 1 base, J shed 7 bases, and the junction held 4 bases outside the gene matches. This CDR3 region has 14 residues. Germline V lookup: CDR1 SGHTA, CDR2 FQGTGA. The CDR3: CASSLRGGINEQFF. Written as DNA, the CDR3 is TGTGCCAGCAGCTTAAGGGGGGGGATTAATGAGCAGTTCTTC.

V is TRBV12-3 or TRBV12-4 and J is TRBJ2-1; D remains ambiguous. Trimming left V 5 bases short and J 5 bases short, with 10 bases between. The CDR3 totals 13 residues. CDR3 nucleotides: TGTGCCAGCAGTGAAGACAAAGACAATGAGCAGTTCTTC. Its translation is CASSEDKDNEQFF.

CDR3 residues: CASSLVVTSGSGETQYF. The CDR3 DNA follows: TGTGCCAGCAGCTTAGTAGTTACTAGCGGGAGCGGGGAGACCCAGTACTTC. The genes are TRBV7-2 and TRBJ2-5; TRBD2 aligns across 11 bases. The CDR3 covers 17 residues. CDR1 and CDR2 (germline): SGHTA, FQGNSA. V lost 1 base, J lost 5 bases, and 9 bases stayed unmatched.

This chain connects TRBV5-1 to TRBJ2-3, with 11 bases identical to TRBD2. From germline, CDR1 is SGHRS and CDR2 YFSETQ. The J segment lost 0 bases and the V segment lost 4 bases, leaving 7 bases of the junction unmatched. This CDR3 is 17 amino acids long. This chain's CDR3 is CASSHGLAGLSTDTQYF. CDR3 DNA sequence: TGCGCCAGCAGCCATGGACTAGCGGGCCTCAGCACAGATACGCAGTATTTT.

This clonotype was recorded a few times. The chain carries TRBV20-1 and TRBJ2-7; tentative D call: TRBD1 (6 bases). The CDR3 is 13 residues long. CDR1 DFQATT and CDR2 SNEGSKA come from the germline V gene (reference sequence). Trimming cost V 2 bases and J 1 base, with 9 bases left between them. The CDR3 here is CSARRTVSYEQYF. In DNA form, the CDR3 reads TGCAGTGCTAGAAGGACAGTTTCCTACGAGCAGTACTTC.

The chain combines TRBV29-1 with TRBJ2-2; D remains ambiguous. This CDR3 is 12 amino acids long. The germline V gene has CDR1 SQVTM and CDR2 ANQGSEA. The germline V and J ends were trimmed by 1 base and 5 bases, with 5 bases remaining between them. DNA of the CDR3: TGCAGCGTTGAAGGTGGGACCGGGGAGCTGTTTTTT. It translates to CSVEGGTGELFF.

This sequence joins TRBV30 and TRBJ1-2; a weak D match, TRBD1 (5 bases). The CDR3 has 12 amino acids. Germline V CDR1 and CDR2: GTSNPN, SVGIG (reference sequence). Trimming stripped 2 bases from V and 9 bases from J, with 13 bases between. As DNA, the CDR3 is TGTGCCTGGAGTCCACGGGAGGGACGCTACACCTTC. It specifies CAWSPREGRYTF.

Comments on this clonotype: At one end, the junction sequence differs from germline, possibly due to a read error. The chain combines TRBV11-2 with TRBJ2-6, with D possibly TRBD2 on 6 matching bases. Germline V gene data show CDR1 as SGHAT and CDR2 as FQNNGV. This CDR3 region has 18 residues. The CDR3 is CASRLAPGAASGANVLTF. The CDR3, as DNA: TGTGCCAGCAGATTAGCGCCGGGAGCGGCCTCTGGGGCCAACGTCCTGACTTTC.

This clonotype was detected a few times. The chain is built from TRBV2 and TRBJ1-2; D ambiguous. The V gene lost 3 bases and the J gene lost 2 bases, with 10 bases spanning the gap. This CDR3 spans 14 amino acids. The germline gives CDR1 SNHLY, CDR2 FYNNEI. CDR3 nucleotides: TGTGCCAGCAGTGAGGCGTGGAGCAACTATGGCTACACCTTC. Residues: CASSEAWSNYGYTF. Combining the CDR3 with reference TRBV2 and TRBJ1-2 gives the whole variable domain EPEVTQTPSHQVTQMGQEVILRCVPISNHLYFYWYRQILGQKVEFLVSFYNNEISEKSEIFDDQFSVERPDGSNFTLKIRSTKLEDSAMYFCASSEAWSNYGYTFGSGTRLTVV.

This clonotype was observed a few times. The V and J genes are TRBV20-1 and TRBJ2-7; D perhaps matches TRBD2 (5 bases). The CDR3 runs to 13 residues. Trimming shortened V by 5 bases and J by 1 base, and 12 bases separated the two germline ends. Germline-derived CDR1 and CDR2 are DFQATT and SNEGSKA (reference sequence). Here the CDR3 DNA reads TGCAGTGCTGAACCGGGGTCTTCCTACGAGCAGTACTTC. This encodes CSAEPGSSYEQYF.